The 15 T cell receptor beta chains given below trace back to one sample, sequenced in a study of T cell responses to AZD1222 COVID-19 vaccine. Data came from immunoSEQ multiplex PCR; TCRdb stores just in-frame clones and leaves some out. The table shows 120,000 to 150,000 clones, with about 89% occurring only once. The sample was peripheral blood, taken 28 days after the second AZD1222 dose. Every receptor here comes from an adult who received the AZD1222 COVID-19 vaccine.

J is TRBJ1-5 and V is TRBV19, with no clear D. The CDR3 loop spans 14 amino acids. V was shortened by 3 bases and J by 6 bases, with 12 bases between the two germline ends. Germline V gene data show CDR1 as LNHDA and CDR2 as SQIVND (reference sequence). This chain's CDR3 is CASSITPPGQPQHF. For the CDR3, the DNA is TGTGCCAGTAGTATCACCCCCCCAGGTCAGCCCCAGCATTTT.

This chain connects TRBV13 to TRBJ2-1; D is uncertain. The germline V gene has CDR1 PRHDT and CDR2 FYEKMQ (reference sequence). Trimming stripped 1 base from V and 7 bases from J, with 11 bases between. This CDR3 is built from 14 residues. The DNA for the CDR3 is TGTGCCAGCAGCTTAGCGGGTCAGACAAATGAGCAGTTCTTC. It codes for CASSLAGQTNEQFF.

The chain joins TRBV2 to TRBJ2-7; a weak D match, TRBD1 (5 bases). The germline V gene has CDR1 SNHLY and CDR2 FYNNEI. With 3 bases removed from V and 6 bases from J, the gap between germline ends came to 18 bases. This CDR3 has 15 residues. The CDR3 here is CASSEQGKVATEQYF. For the CDR3, the DNA is TGTGCCAGCAGTGAGCAGGGAAAGGTTGCCACCGAGCAGTACTTC.

This clone was observed a single time. This chain links TRBV6-6 with TRBJ1-4; D is uncertain. This CDR3 comprises 12 residues. The V gene's germline CDR1 is MNHNY and CDR2 SVGAGI (reference sequence). Trimming removed 0 bases at V and 11 bases at J, with 7 bases between. The CDR3 protein is CASSYSVDKLFF. Written as DNA, the CDR3 is TGTGCCAGCAGTTACTCGGTGGACAAACTGTTTTTT.

The chain is built from TRBV27 and TRBJ1-6; D unresolved. V was pared by 6 bases and J by 4 bases, with 10 bases between. CDR1 and CDR2 (germline): MNHEY, SMNVEV (reference sequence). The CDR3 runs to 14 residues. The CDR3 DNA sequence: TGTGCCAGCAGAACGAGTATTTATAATTCACCCCTCCACTTT. This sequence encodes CASRTSIYNSPLHF.

This chain links TRBV15 with TRBJ2-3; 7 bases agree with TRBD2. CDR1 and CDR2 from the germline V gene are LNHNV and YYDKDF (reference sequence). The V and J ends lost 3 bases and 2 bases, in that order; junction bases with no gene match: 14. The CDR3 is 18 residues long. CDR3: CATSRSLASGSPTDTQYF. CDR3 nucleotides: TGTGCCACCAGCAGGAGCCTCGCTAGCGGTAGCCCCACAGATACGCAGTATTTT.

This clone came up once. CDR3 in amino acids: CASSFVAEQFF. DNA for the CDR3: TGTGCCAGCAGTTTCGTAGCGGAGCAGTTCTTC. The chain couples TRBV7-8 to TRBJ2-1; a weak D match, TRBD2 (5 bases). Germline-derived CDR1 and CDR2 are SGHVS and FQNEAQ. With 6 bases removed from V and 10 bases from J, the gap between germline ends came to 10 bases. The CDR3 is made up of 11 amino acids.

The chain has TRBV12-5 and TRBJ1-1, with 10 bases lining up with TRBD1. CDR3 length equals 16 residues. Germline V CDR1 and CDR2: LGHNT, FRNRAP. V shed 1 base, J shed 4 bases, and the junction held 6 bases outside the gene matches. The CDR3 sequence: CASGLGSWTGGTEAFF. DNA of the CDR3: TGTGCTAGTGGTTTGGGTTCGTGGACAGGGGGCACTGAAGCTTTCTTT.

The chain recombines TRBV25-1 with TRBJ2-2; D gene unclear. There are 18 residues in the CDR3. Germline CDR1 MGHDK, CDR2 SYGVNS. V was clipped by 3 bases and J by 0 bases, with 17 bases between them. CDR3: CASSDPSADSPNTGELFF. The DNA of the CDR3 is TGTGCCAGCAGTGACCCCAGCGCGGATTCCCCGAACACCGGGGAGCTGTTTTTT.

The chain employs TRBV12-5 and TRBJ1-4; TRBD1 might be the D (5 bases). The CDR3 is made up of 16 amino acids. CDR1 and CDR2 from the germline V gene are LGHNT and FRNRAP. V gave up 0 bases and J gave up 4 bases, with 12 bases separating them. The CDR3 coding sequence is TGTGCTAGTGGTTTGGTAACAGGACCTATTAATGAAAAACTGTTTTTT. Translation gives CASGLVTGPINEKLFF.

The chain employs TRBV24-1 and TRBJ1-3; D is unclear. Trimming removed 2 bases from V and 2 bases from J, with 9 bases in between. The CDR3 has 15 residues. CDR1 and CDR2 from the germline V gene are KGHDR and SFDVKD. The CDR3 DNA reads TGTGCCACCAGTGATTCTGGGCAGACTGGAAACACCATATATTTT. Its translation is CATSDSGQTGNTIYF.

This chain uses TRBV11-3 with TRBJ1-6; D is perhaps TRBD1 (5 bases). Looked up from germline, CDR1 is SGHNT and CDR2 is YENEEA. Trimming shortened V by 1 base and J by 7 bases, and 17 bases separated the two germline ends. The CDR3 is 17 amino acids. The CDR3 nucleotides are TGTGCCAGCAGCTTAGTCCTCGCCGGGACTCAAAATTCACCCCTCCACTTT. Residues: CASSLVLAGTQNSPLHF. The whole variable domain, remainder taken from reference TRBV11-3 and TRBJ1-6, is EAGVVQSPRYKIIEKKQPVAFWCNPISGHNTLYWYLQNLGQGPELLIRYENEEAVDDSQLPKDRFSAERLKGVDSTLKIQPAELGDSAVYLCASSLVLAGTQNSPLHFGNGTRLTVT.

This clone was seen just once. The chain joins TRBV6-1 to TRBJ2-1, with D perhaps matching TRBD2 (6 bases). CDR1 MNHNS and CDR2 SASEGT come from the germline V gene. This CDR3 contains 15 residues. Trimming pared 0 bases from V and 0 bases from J, leaving 6 bases between. The CDR3 spells CASSEASGSYNEQFF. Written as DNA, the CDR3 is TGTGCCAGCAGTGAAGCTAGCGGCTCCTACAATGAGCAGTTCTTC.

The V call is TRBV12-5, the J call TRBJ2-1; tentative D call: TRBD2 (7 bases). The CDR3 contains 16 residues. V lost 2 bases, J lost 10 bases, and 21 bases lay in between. Germline values: CDR1 LGHNT, CDR2 FRNRAP. The CDR3 is CASGLPQGGSVGEQFF. CDR3 in DNA: TGTGCTAGTGGTTTGCCACAGGGCGGGAGTGTGGGGGAGCAGTTCTTC.

The chain links TRBV7-2 to TRBJ1-2; D call uncertain. The CDR3 is made up of 12 amino acids. The ends were cut back, 2 bases at V and 8 bases at J, with 9 bases in the middle. The germline V gene has CDR1 SGHTA and CDR2 FQGNSA. CDR3 in amino acids: CASSLSRTGYTF. Here the CDR3 DNA reads TGTGCCAGCAGCTTATCCCGGACCGGCTACACCTTC. Based on the CDR3 plus reference TRBV7-2 and TRBJ1-2, the full variable domain is GAGVSQSPSNKVTEKGKDVELRCDPISGHTALYWYRQSLGQGLEFLIYFQGNSAPDKSGLPSDRFSAERTGGSVSTLTIQRTQQEDSAVYLCASSLSRTGYTFGSGTRLTVV.